Shown below are 11 T cell receptor beta chains from a single sample sequenced in a study of siplizumab effects on memory and regulatory T cells. These TCRs are of unknown antigen specificity. Cells of the mixed lymphocyte reaction were cocultured at 37 degrees C for over five days. Sequencing was performed with immunoSEQ multiplex PCR; in TCRdb, only in-frame clones are kept and a portion is missing. Of more than 10,000 clones in the sample, under 40% were seen once. Sequencing was carried out using CFSE-low (dividing) CD8+ T cells sorted from an allogeneic mixed lymphocyte reaction. Receptors originate from a human donor in good health; the cells came from an allogeneic mixed lymphocyte reaction.

The V call is TRBV5-6, the J call TRBJ1-1, with TRBD1 identical over 8 bases. Germline V gene sequence: CDR1 SGHDT, CDR2 YYEEEE. The ends lost 0 bases at V and 5 bases at J; junction bases unmatched: 9. The CDR3 is 16 amino acids. The CDR3 sequence is CASSLEYGQGRTEAFF. The DNA for the CDR3 is TGTGCCAGCAGCTTGGAATACGGACAGGGAAGGACTGAAGCTTTCTTT.

This clone appeared a few times. CDR3 protein: CAASSFGWYEQYF. CDR3 in DNA: TGTGCCGCCAGCTCTTTCGGTTGGTACGAGCAGTACTTC. V usage is TRBV6-6 and J usage is TRBJ2-7; no reliable D call. V lost 11 bases and J 4 bases, leaving 18 bases between the germline ends. This CDR3 is built from 13 residues. Germline V lookup: CDR1 MNHNY, CDR2 SVGAGI (reference sequence).

By sample share, this clone is medium-sized. This sample also contains other DNA sequences that code for the same CDR3. Here the CDR3 DNA reads TGTGCCAGCAGTTTCGGACAGGGCTACGAGCAGTACTTC. As protein: CASSFGQGYEQYF. This chain links TRBV27 with TRBJ2-7, with TRBD1 matching over 8 bases. In germline, CDR1 is MNHEY, CDR2 SMNVEV (reference sequence). The CDR3 contains 13 residues. J was trimmed by 3 bases and V by 3 bases; bases with no gene match: 1.

By share, this clone ranks as medium-sized. The genes are TRBV5-1 and TRBJ2-7; 8 bases align to TRBD2. Germline V CDR1 and CDR2: SGHRS, YFSETQ. The CDR3 runs to 14 residues. With V trimmed by 0 bases and J by 4 bases, 3 bases remained unmatched. This chain's CDR3 is CASSLGSGAYEQYF. The CDR3 DNA follows: TGCGCCAGCAGCTTGGGTAGCGGGGCTTACGAGCAGTACTTC.

In DNA, the CDR3 is TGTGCCAGCAGCGTAGTAGCGGGAGGGCCGGAGGAGCAGTTCTTC. It codes for CASSVVAGGPEEQFF. The chain links TRBV9 to TRBJ2-1, with TRBD2 matching over 11 bases. Unmatched junction bases numbered 6, after V lost 0 bases and J lost 10 bases. Germline V gene sequence: CDR1 SGDLS, CDR2 YYNGEE. The CDR3 runs to 15 residues.

This clone appeared a few times. J is TRBJ2-7 and V is TRBV27; the match to TRBD1 covers 7 bases. The germline CDR1 and CDR2 sequences are MNHEY and SMNVEV (reference sequence). V was pared by 6 bases and J by 3 bases, with 8 bases of the junction left unmatched. The length of the CDR3 is 14 residues. CDR3 DNA sequence: TGTGCCAGCAGCGGGACAGCAACTTACTACGAGCAGTACTTC. Amino acid sequence: CASSGTATYYEQYF.

This clone was counted many times. The chain employs TRBV4-1 and TRBJ1-2; 7 bases line up with TRBD1. The V gene end was trimmed by 0 bases and the J gene end by 4 bases; junction bases not matched to a gene: 11. The CDR3 has 17 residues. Germline V gives CDR1 MGHRA, CDR2 YSYEKL. The CDR3 DNA sequence: TGCGCCAGCAGCCAAGATCCTGGCAGGGGGGGAGGCTATGGCTACACCTTC. This gives the protein CASSQDPGRGGGYGYTF.

This clone has a handful of counts. The chain joins TRBV11-3 to TRBJ2-7; unclear D gene. Germline CDR1 SGHNT, CDR2 YENEEA. V lost 2 bases to trimming and J lost 0 bases, with 5 bases between them. CDR3 length: 13 residues. CDR3 DNA sequence: TGTGCCAGCAGCTTACGGAGCTCCTACGAGCAGTACTTC. It is translated as CASSLRSSYEQYF.

V gene TRBV13 combines with J gene TRBJ1-5; weak D call: TRBD1 (6 bases). The CDR3 sequence is 15 residues long. Trimming took off 6 bases at V and 1 base at J, with 13 bases between the two ends. From germline, CDR1 is PRHDT and CDR2 FYEKMQ (reference sequence). In DNA, the CDR3 is TGTGCCAGCAGTGACGCAGGGGTAAGCAATCAGCCCCAGCATTTT. Translation: CASSDAGVSNQPQHF.

This clone is classed as medium-sized. The chain carries TRBV11-2 and TRBJ2-1, with 9 bases lining up with TRBD2. After removal of 5 bases from V and 4 bases from J, the junction contained 9 bases not matched to a gene. From germline, CDR1 is SGHAT and CDR2 FQNNGV. The CDR3 runs 16 residues. The CDR3 loop reads CASSTPGGLAYNEQFF. The CDR3 bases are TGTGCCAGCAGCACTCCGGGGGGACTAGCTTACAATGAGCAGTTCTTC.

The chain recombines TRBV7-3 with TRBJ2-3, with 9 bases aligning to TRBD2. CDR1 SGHTA and CDR2 FQGTGA come from the germline V gene. The trim removed 1 base at V and 4 bases at J, leaving 3 bases unmatched. The CDR3 extends over 15 amino acids. The CDR3 loop is CASSLSGGGADTQYF. The CDR3 nucleotides are TGTGCCAGCAGCTTAAGTGGCGGGGGGGCAGATACGCAGTATTTT.